A selection of T cell receptor beta chains follows, all from one sample in a study of graft-versus-host responses after intestinal transplantation. Assay used: immunoSEQ multiplex PCR; TCRdb lists only in-frame clones, some missing. The table includes about 93,000 clones, just under 95% detected once. The antigens for these receptors are not known. The sample in question was unstimulated CD8+ T cells sorted from spleen or lymph node cells, obtained before intestinal transplant. The receptor set was obtained from a human donor who received an intestinal transplant. Each CDR3 is given with its conserved first and last residue. Each record gives: CDR3 protein, CDR3 DNA, J gene, clone size, D gene, V gene, CDR3 length. The D gene is left open where the match is weak. Size tells how often a clone was seen (once, few, many) or the class of an expanded clone, and some rows leave it out.

CDR3aa: CASSPGGNYEQYF
CDR3nt: TGTGCCAGTAGTCCCGGGGGGAACTACGAGCAGTACTTC
j_gene: TRBJ2-7
abundance: NA
d_gene: TRBD2
v_gene: TRBV19
len: 13

CDR3aa: CASSRTGGKGEAFF
CDR3nt: TGTGCCAGCAGCCGTACAGGGGGCAAGGGTGAAGCTTTCTTT
j_gene: TRBJ1-1
abundance: NA
d_gene: TRBD1
v_gene: TRBV11-2
len: 14

CDR3aa: CASSSRDRGYEQYF
CDR3nt: TGTGCCAGCAGCAGCCGGGACAGGGGGTACGAGCAGTACTTC
j_gene: TRBJ2-7
abundance: NA
d_gene: TRBD1
v_gene: TRBV5-6
len: 14

CDR3aa: CASSSTRGYSPLHF
CDR3nt: TGTGCCAGCAGCTCAACCCGAGGGTATTCACCCCTCCACTTT
j_gene: TRBJ1-6
abundance: once
d_gene: NA
v_gene: TRBV11-2
len: 14

CDR3aa: CASSFWMGPNTGELFF
CDR3nt: TGTGCCAGCAGCTTTTGGATGGGGCCGAACACCGGGGAGCTGTTTTTT
j_gene: TRBJ2-2
abundance: NA
d_gene: NA
v_gene: TRBV5-6
len: 16

CDR3aa: CASSQESVAGRSYNEQFF
CDR3nt: TGTGCCAGCAGCCAAGAGTCGGTAGCAGGGCGCTCCTACAATGAGCAGTTCTTC
j_gene: TRBJ2-1
abundance: NA
d_gene: NA
v_gene: TRBV14
len: 18

CDR3aa: CASGLVAGQINQPQHF
CDR3nt: TGTGCCAGTGGTCTAGTCGCCGGACAGATTAATCAGCCCCAGCATTTT
j_gene: TRBJ1-5
abundance: NA
d_gene: NA
v_gene: TRBV19
len: 16

CDR3aa: CASSSDRISYEQYF
CDR3nt: TGTGCCAGCAGTTCCGACAGGATCTCCTACGAGCAGTACTTC
j_gene: TRBJ2-7
abundance: NA
d_gene: NA
v_gene: TRBV6-6
len: 14

CDR3aa: CASSEEGANTGELFF
CDR3nt: TGTGCCAGCAGTGAAGAGGGGGCGAACACCGGGGAGCTGTTTTTT
j_gene: TRBJ2-2
abundance: few
d_gene: NA
v_gene: TRBV6-4
len: 15

CDR3aa: CASSAREIAGGTDTQYF
CDR3nt: TGTGCCAGCAGCGCACGTGAGATAGCGGGTGGCACAGATACGCAGTATTTT
j_gene: TRBJ2-3
abundance: NA
d_gene: TRBD2
v_gene: TRBV9
len: 17

CDR3aa: CASSLDGSWYNEQFF
CDR3nt: TGTGCCAGCAGTTTAGACGGGAGTTGGTACAATGAGCAGTTCTTC
j_gene: TRBJ2-1
abundance: once
d_gene: NA
v_gene: TRBV27
len: 15